What follows describes a single T cell receptor (beta chain). What it recognizes is unknown. Unique molecular identifiers were present on the cDNA, and a universal primer site came from template switching. TCRdb fed the 5' RACE reads into MiXCR, producing one record per CDR3 protein. The sample yields about 890,000 distinct CDR3 sequences, 10% to 15% seen once. This record comes from a study of identical twins. Broader study findings: The abundant beta clonotypes from cord blood had fewer insertions, and memory repertoires had none of this. The study based its conclusions on cross-sectional statistical analysis and did not follow the same donors.

The V end lost 7 bases, the J end lost 11 bases, and 21 bases lay between the germline ends. The CDR3 spans 14 residues. These data also featured in a second study, about yellow fever vaccine responses in identical twins. That report notes: On the reported evidence, twins' vaccine T cell responses seemed partly convergent and partly personalized.

This TCR derives from a woman aged 18-29 years in good health. The sample consisted of PBMCs. The rearrangement links TRBV12-3 or TRBV12-4 to TRBJ2-1, with D possibly called TRBD1 or TRBD2 (5 bases each). The CDR3 spells CASTTGTSPGKQFF. The CDR3 DNA reads as TGTGCCAGCACCACCGGGACCTCGCCGGGCAAGCAGTTCTTC.